The 9 T cell receptor beta chains presented below share a single source sample, sequenced in a study of T cell clonotyping in hematopoietic cell transplantation. The time point was: recipient sample about 28 days before transplant, after cytoreduction. Assay: immunoSEQ multiplex PCR; the TCRdb copy retains only in-frame clones and omits some. Of 8,900 or so clones detected, about 90% appear once; the ten largest clones hold 27%. The sample was peripheral blood mononuclear cells, taken before stem cell transplant. Receptors were obtained from a woman aged 55-75 years with acute myeloid leukemia. Some clones in this sample may be carry-over from other donors' samples.

The rearrangement joins TRBV15 to TRBJ2-5, with TRBD2 matching over 14 bases. CDR1 is LNHNV, CDR2 YYDKDF, per germline (reference sequence). V lost 3 bases, J lost 5 bases, and 2 bases stayed unmatched. The CDR3 loop spans 15 amino acids. CDR3 coding DNA: TGTGCCACCAGCAGCGGGACTAGCGGGAGTGAGACCCAGTACTTC. Protein product: CATSSGTSGSETQYF.

J is TRBJ2-7 and V is TRBV7-8; no definite D call. CDR1 is SGHVS and CDR2 is FQNEAQ in the germline V gene. The CDR3 length is 15 residues. Deletions cut 1 base from V and 0 bases from J, with 10 bases between. The CDR3 is CASSLEPVSSYEQYV. As DNA, the CDR3 is TGTGCCAGCAGCTTAGAGCCGGTTAGCTCCTACGAGCAGTACGTC.

The V and J genes are TRBV19 and TRBJ1-2, with D possibly matching TRBD1 (5 bases). The V gene's germline CDR1 is LNHDA and CDR2 SQIVND (reference sequence). The length of the CDR3 is 12 residues. V dropped 6 bases and J dropped 5 bases, with 10 bases sitting between them. The CDR3 region has the DNA TGTGCCAGTAGCAGGGAGAAGTATGGCTACACCTTC. It yields the protein CASSREKYGYTF.

This clone was recorded a few times. The V call is TRBV15, the J call TRBJ2-5, with D perhaps matching TRBD1 or TRBD2 (5 bases each). Germline V lookup: CDR1 LNHNV, CDR2 YYDKDF (reference sequence). This CDR3 contains 12 residues. With 5 bases removed from V and 4 bases from J, the gap between germline ends came to 8 bases. The CDR3 region has the DNA TGTGCCACCAGCGGGACGGGAGAGACCCAGTACTTC. This sequence encodes CATSGTGETQYF.

The chain joins TRBV7-8 to TRBJ2-2, with 11 positions matching TRBD1. CDR1 and CDR2 from the germline V gene are SGHVS and FQNEAQ. J gave up 6 bases and V 5 bases, and 5 bases lay outside the gene matches. The CDR3 is 15 residues long. The CDR3, as DNA: TGTGCCAGCAGCCCCCGGGACAGGGGGTCCGGGGAGCTGTTTTTT. This codes for CASSPRDRGSGELFF.

This chain uses TRBV6-5 with TRBJ2-7, with 7 positions matching TRBD2. The junction had 10 bases not matched to a gene; V was cut back by 6 bases and J by 2 bases. Per the germline V gene, CDR1 is MNHEY and CDR2 is SVGAGI. This CDR3 contains 15 residues. The CDR3 DNA follows: TGTGCCAGCAGCTCCTTCCTAGCGGAGACCTACGAGCAGTACGTC. Translated: CASSSFLAETYEQYV.

CDR3 loop: CASEPTGSGTEAFF. The CDR3 DNA reads TGTGCCAGCGAACCGACAGGGTCGGGAACTGAAGCTTTCTTT. The V call is TRBV28, the J call TRBJ1-1; 7 nucleotides agree with TRBD1. The junction had 11 bases not matched to a gene; V was cut back by 8 bases and J by 5 bases. This CDR3 contains 14 residues. The germline CDR1 and CDR2 sequences are MDHEN and SYDVKM.

The chain couples TRBV2 to TRBJ2-1; D possibly corresponds to TRBD1 (6 bases). Germline CDR1 and CDR2: SNHLY and FYNNEI. The CDR3 contains 15 residues. The V gene lost 7 bases and the J gene lost 5 bases, with 18 bases spanning the gap. The CDR3 nucleotides read TGTGCCAGCACCCTACTCCTCACAGGGAACAATGAGCAGTTCTTC. Translated, it gives CASTLLLTGNNEQFF. Looking up the rest from reference TRBV2 and TRBJ2-1 gives the full variable domain: EPEVTQTPSHQVTQMGQEVILRCVPISNHLYFYWYRQILGQKVEFLVSFYNNEISEKSEIFDDQFSVERPDGSNFTLKIRSTKLEDSAMYFCASTLLLTGNNEQFFGPGTRLTVL.

V usage is TRBV28 and J usage is TRBJ1-5; perhaps TRBD1 as D (5 bases). The germline gives CDR1 MDHEN, CDR2 SYDVKM. Trimming left V 3 bases short and J 7 bases short, with 13 bases between. The length of the CDR3 is 14 residues. The CDR3 DNA sequence: TGTGCCAGCAGTTTTCCGCAGGGTGGACAGCCCCAGCATTTT. It translates to CASSFPQGGQPQHF.